The 8 T cell receptor beta chains reported below all come from one sample, sequenced in a study of CD8+CD57+ T cells in acquired aplastic anemia (dated by TCRdb to 2017 to 2018). Flow cytometry had shown CD8+CD57+ cell expansion in the patients selected for sequencing. The instrument given in TCRdb is Illumina HiSeq 2000. TCR beta VDJ combination and CDR3 sequence profiling used genomic DNA as the template. TCRdb trimmed public reads at Q25 via fastp, called clones via MiXCR and kept in-frame beta chains. Merged by CDR3 protein, the rows form single entries marked with the most common genes and DNA. This sample holds 130,000 or so distinct CDR3 sequences; about 43% were observed only once. Together, the top ten hold roughly 2.7% of the sample. The sequenced material came from sorted CD4+, CD8+, or CD8+CD57+ T cells (not recorded which) from PBMCs. The receptors were sampled from a human donor with aplastic anemia.

Details on this clonotype: A much bigger clone sits one base away, suggesting this may be a read error. This chain uses TRBV6-1 with TRBJ1-2; 10 positions agree with TRBD1. From germline, CDR1 is MNHNS and CDR2 SASEGT. This CDR3 spans 13 amino acids. The CDR3 DNA reads as TGTGCCAGCAGAACGGGACAGGGGTATGGCCACACCTTC. Translated, it gives CASRTGQGYGHTF.

V is TRBV13 and J is TRBJ2-5; 8 positions match TRBD2. This CDR3 has 14 amino acids. Germline V gene data show CDR1 as PRHDT and CDR2 as FYEKMQ (reference sequence). V trimming: 6 bases; J trimming: 5 bases; junction bases outside the gene matches: 8. As DNA, the CDR3 is TGTGCCAGCAGTACCGGGACTAGTGGGGAGACCCAGTACTTC. This codes for CASSTGTSGETQYF.

This clonotype was seen at least ten times. The chain links TRBV7-2 to TRBJ1-1; tentative D call: TRBD1 (6 bases). The CDR3 is 16 amino acids. Looked up from germline, CDR1 is SGHTA and CDR2 is FQGNSA. The V end lost 4 bases, the J end lost 0 bases, and 15 bases lay between the germline ends. The CDR3 DNA is TGTGCCAGCAGCTCAGGACAGATCCTTATGAACACTGAAGCTTTCTTT. It is translated as CASSSGQILMNTEAFF.

The chain couples TRBV4-1 to TRBJ2-5; 12 positions agree with TRBD2. V was pared by 3 bases and J by 1 base, with 3 bases of the junction left unmatched. Looked up from germline, CDR1 is MGHRA and CDR2 is YSYEKL. This CDR3 comprises 16 residues. The CDR3 reads CASSHLAGGLQETQYF. CDR3 nucleotides: TGCGCCAGCAGCCACCTAGCGGGGGGGCTCCAAGAGACCCAGTACTTC.

At least ten counts were recorded for this clonotype. The chain recombines TRBV6-5 with TRBJ1-2; a weak D match, TRBD1 (5 bases). The CDR3 length is 14 residues. The V end was cut by 4 bases, the J end by 2 bases, with 11 bases between. Germline-derived CDR1 and CDR2 are MNHEY and SVGAGI. The chain's CDR3 is CASSSPTENYGYTF. DNA for the CDR3: TGTGCCAGCAGTTCTCCGACAGAGAACTATGGCTACACCTTC.

The rearrangement uses TRBV29-1 and TRBJ2-7; 12 positions agree with TRBD1. The germline V gene has CDR1 SQVTM and CDR2 ANQGSEA. Trimming cost V 3 bases and J 4 bases; bases outside gene matches: 4. The CDR3 has 14 amino acids. The CDR3 reads CSVDGTGGRYEQYF. DNA of the CDR3: TGCAGCGTTGACGGGACAGGGGGCAGATACGAGCAGTACTTC.

The chain carries TRBV14 and TRBJ1-1, with TRBD1 identical over 8 bases. V lost 5 bases and J lost 6; bases outside the gene matches: 2. Looked up from germline, CDR1 is SGHDN and CDR2 is FVKESK. This CDR3 contains 12 residues. CDR3 sequence (DNA): TGTGCCAGCAGCTGGACAGGGTCTGAAGCTTTCTTT. It encodes CASSWTGSEAFF. The full variable domain, in which reference TRBV14 and TRBJ1-1 provide the parts outside the CDR3, is EAGVTQFPSHSVIEKGQTVTLRCDPISGHDNLYWYRRVMGKEIKFLLHFVKESKQDESGMPNNRFLAERTGGTYSTLKVQPAELEDSGVYFCASSWTGSEAFFGQGTRLTVV.

In its sample, this clonotype was seen many times. CDR3 protein: CASSINTEAFF. The CDR3 DNA follows: TGTGCCAGCAGTATTAACACTGAAGCTTTCTTT. The chain carries TRBV12-3 or TRBV12-4 and TRBJ1-1; the D is unclear. Trimming shortened V by 5 bases and J by 2 bases, and 3 bases separated the two germline ends. The CDR3 loop spans 11 amino acids.